This T cell receptor beta chain appears in the sequencing data of a study of graft-versus-host responses after intestinal transplantation. As for the study in general: Recipients were given multivisceral, liver-intestinal, or isolated intestinal transplants.

The repertoire was sequenced with immunoSEQ multiplex PCR; TCRdb's copy has only in-frame clones and lacks some. The data show about 47,000 clones, approximately 94% seen once. Trimming removed 10 bases from V and 5 bases from J, with 17 bases in between. The CDR3 loop spans 14 amino acids. Germline loops: CDR1 SNHLY, CDR2 FYNNEI. Specimen: PBMCs, collected approximately 360 days after intestinal transplant. This receptor was taken from a human patient who received an intestinal transplant, so some T cells may come from the graft donor. The rearrangement joins TRBV2 to TRBJ2-2, with D possibly TRBD2 on 6 matching bases. CDR3 bases: TGTGCCACCCCTCGGCGGGGCGAAACCGGGGAGCTGTTTTTT. This sequence encodes CATPRRGETGELFF.